A selection of T cell receptor beta chains follows, all from one sample in a study of blood T cell repertoires in COVID-19. This table comes from immunoSEQ multiplex PCR, and its TCRdb copy is limited to in-frame clones, with some not included. The table has around 620,000 clones, 90% seen once. Material for sequencing was peripheral blood. These receptors all stem from a woman aged 18-30 years with acute or convalescent COVID-19. CDR3s include the opening cysteine and the closing phenylalanine or tryptophan. D genes are given only for firm matches. Where a row states a size, it is once, few, many or the class of an expanded clone; other rows omit it.

clone size: -; V gene: TRBV7-2; J gene: TRBJ1-1; D gene: TRBD1; CDR3 protein: CASSLDGRGWTEAFF; CDR3 DNA: TGTGCCAGCAGCTTAGACGGCAGGGGGTGGACTGAAGCTTTCTTT
clone size: -; V gene: TRBV5-6; J gene: TRBJ1-4; D gene: -; CDR3 protein: CASSSPRSPTNEKLFF; CDR3 DNA: TGTGCCAGCAGCTCGCCCAGGTCCCCCACTAATGAAAAACTGTTTTTT
clone size: -; V gene: TRBV5-6; J gene: TRBJ2-2; D gene: -; CDR3 protein: CASSRKRTLGGELFF; CDR3 DNA: TGTGCCAGCAGCCGGAAGAGGACACTCGGCGGGGAGCTGTTTTTT
clone size: -; V gene: TRBV5-1; J gene: TRBJ2-2; D gene: -; CDR3 protein: CATRAPSAGELFF; CDR3 DNA: TGCGCCACCAGGGCCCCTAGCGCCGGGGAGCTGTTTTTT
clone size: -; V gene: TRBV15; J gene: TRBJ1-2; D gene: TRBD1; CDR3 protein: CATSRTGAGGGYTF; CDR3 DNA: TGTGCCACCAGCAGGACAGGGGCCGGGGGTGGCTACACCTTC
clone size: -; V gene: TRBV7-6; J gene: TRBJ2-5; D gene: TRBD2; CDR3 protein: CASSQSGLAGAQYF; CDR3 DNA: TGTGCCAGCAGCCAATCGGGACTAGCGGGGGCGCAGTACTTC
clone size: -; V gene: TRBV19; J gene: TRBJ2-7; D gene: TRBD1; CDR3 protein: CASSNDRGVPYEQYF; CDR3 DNA: TGTGCCAGTAGTAACGACAGGGGTGTCCCCTACGAGCAGTACTTC
clone size: -; V gene: TRBV30; J gene: TRBJ1-1; D gene: -; CDR3 protein: CARKTSGNTEAFF; CDR3 DNA: TGTGCCCGAAAGACCAGCGGGAACACTGAAGCTTTCTTT
clone size: -; V gene: TRBV6-5; J gene: TRBJ1-5; D gene: -; CDR3 protein: CASSPRVGNQPQHF; CDR3 DNA: TGTGCCAGCAGTCCGAGGGTTGGCAATCAGCCCCAGCATTTT
clone size: -; V gene: TRBV27; J gene: TRBJ1-2; D gene: TRBD1; CDR3 protein: CASSFLPGQRGYTF; CDR3 DNA: TGTGCCAGCAGCTTTCTTCCGGGACAGAGAGGCTACACCTTC
clone size: -; V gene: TRBV5-4; J gene: TRBJ1-1; D gene: -; CDR3 protein: CASSLEGGLGTEAFF; CDR3 DNA: TGTGCCAGCAGCTTGGAGGGGGGGCTAGGGACTGAAGCTTTCTTT
clone size: -; V gene: TRBV7-9; J gene: TRBJ2-5; D gene: TRBD1; CDR3 protein: CASSPQTGDKTQYF; CDR3 DNA: TGTGCCAGCAGCCCCCAGACAGGGGACAAGACCCAGTACTTC
clone size: once; V gene: TRBV7-9; J gene: TRBJ2-7; D gene: -; CDR3 protein: CASSLELAVEQYF; CDR3 DNA: TGTGCCAGCAGCCTGGAACTAGCCGTCGAGCAGTACTTC
clone size: -; V gene: TRBV5-8; J gene: TRBJ1-2; D gene: -; CDR3 protein: CASSRGEGRRYGYTF; CDR3 DNA: TGTGCCAGCAGCCGGGGTGAAGGAAGGAGATATGGCTACACCTTC
clone size: -; V gene: TRBV19; J gene: TRBJ2-1; D gene: TRBD1; CDR3 protein: CASSMDRDNEQFF; CDR3 DNA: TGTGCCAGTAGTATGGACAGGGACAATGAGCAGTTCTTC
clone size: once; V gene: TRBV9; J gene: TRBJ2-2; D gene: -; CDR3 protein: CASSALGTPRGTGELFF; CDR3 DNA: TGTGCCAGCAGCGCCCTGGGGACTCCCCGTGGGACCGGGGAGCTGTTTTTT
clone size: -; V gene: TRBV25-1; J gene: TRBJ2-7; D gene: -; CDR3 protein: CASSESVWVPFDEQYF; CDR3 DNA: TGTGCCAGCAGTGAAAGCGTGTGGGTACCTTTTGACGAGCAGTACTTC
clone size: -; V gene: TRBV6-5; J gene: TRBJ1-1; D gene: -; CDR3 protein: CASSPTAMEAFF; CDR3 DNA: TGTGCCAGCAGTCCAACAGCCATGGAAGCTTTCTTT
clone size: -; V gene: TRBV6-5; J gene: TRBJ1-2; D gene: -; CDR3 protein: CASSPTGGYGYTF; CDR3 DNA: TGTGCCAGCAGTCCAACGGGGGGTTATGGCTACACCTTC
clone size: -; V gene: TRBV6-6; J gene: TRBJ2-1; D gene: TRBD2; CDR3 protein: CASVRTSGGLNEQFF; CDR3 DNA: TGTGCCAGCGTAAGAACTAGCGGGGGTTTAAATGAGCAGTTCTTC
clone size: -; V gene: TRBV19; J gene: TRBJ2-3; D gene: -; CDR3 protein: CASSINVGADTQYF; CDR3 DNA: TGTGCCAGTAGTATAAATGTGGGCGCAGATACGCAGTATTTT
clone size: -; V gene: TRBV19; J gene: TRBJ1-3; D gene: TRBD1; CDR3 protein: CASSNDRVSGNTIYF; CDR3 DNA: TGTGCCAGTAGTAACGACAGGGTTTCAGGAAACACCATATATTTT
clone size: -; V gene: TRBV7-2; J gene: TRBJ2-5; D gene: TRBD1; CDR3 protein: CASSSDRGETQYF; CDR3 DNA: TGTGCCAGCAGCTCGGACAGGGGCGAGACCCAGTACTTC
clone size: few; V gene: TRBV5-6; J gene: TRBJ2-7; D gene: -; CDR3 protein: CASSLATGSSEQYF; CDR3 DNA: TGTGCCAGCAGCTTGGCGACAGGTAGCAGCGAGCAGTACTTC
clone size: -; V gene: TRBV4-2; J gene: TRBJ1-3; D gene: -; CDR3 protein: CASRYSLGNSGNTIYF; CDR3 DNA: TGTGCCAGCAGGTACAGCCTCGGGAACTCTGGAAACACCATATATTTT
clone size: -; V gene: TRBV4-3; J gene: TRBJ2-1; D gene: -; CDR3 protein: CASSQDHDRQVPYNEQFF; CDR3 DNA: TGCGCCAGCAGCCAAGATCACGACAGGCAGGTACCTTACAATGAGCAGTTCTTC
clone size: -; V gene: TRBV12-3/TRBV12-4; J gene: TRBJ1-1; D gene: -; CDR3 protein: CASSPLNTEAFF; CDR3 DNA: TGTGCCAGCAGCCCATTGAACACTGAAGCTTTCTTT
clone size: -; V gene: TRBV10-1; J gene: TRBJ1-1; D gene: -; CDR3 protein: CASARRVDGTEAFF; CDR3 DNA: TGCGCCAGCGCGCGGAGGGTGGACGGGACTGAAGCTTTCTTT
clone size: -; V gene: TRBV4-1; J gene: TRBJ2-7; D gene: -; CDR3 protein: CASSQREGLNSYEQYF; CDR3 DNA: TGCGCCAGCAGCCAAAGGGAAGGACTAAACTCCTACGAGCAGTACTTC
clone size: once; V gene: TRBV7-9; J gene: TRBJ2-7; D gene: TRBD1; CDR3 protein: CASSWAGTEDYEQYF; CDR3 DNA: TGTGCCAGCAGCTGGGCCGGGACAGAAGACTACGAGCAGTACTTC
clone size: once; V gene: TRBV3-1/TRBV3-2; J gene: TRBJ1-1; D gene: TRBD1; CDR3 protein: CASSQGPRDSDGLNTEAFF; CDR3 DNA: TGTGCCAGCAGCCAAGGCCCTCGGGACAGCGATGGGTTGAACACTGAAGCTTTCTTT
clone size: -; V gene: TRBV12-3/TRBV12-4; J gene: TRBJ1-2; D gene: -; CDR3 protein: CASSLFGYGYTF; CDR3 DNA: TGTGCCAGCAGCCTTTTCGGCTATGGCTACACCTTC
clone size: -; V gene: TRBV7-2; J gene: TRBJ1-2; D gene: TRBD1; CDR3 protein: CASSGRGRGLVSNYGYTF; CDR3 DNA: TGTGCCAGCAGCGGGAGGGGCAGGGGGCTTGTCTCTAACTATGGCTACACCTTC
clone size: -; V gene: TRBV11-2; J gene: TRBJ2-3; D gene: TRBD2; CDR3 protein: CASSFPSGGFSDTQYF; CDR3 DNA: TGTGCCAGCAGCTTCCCTAGCGGGGGTTTCTCCGATACGCAGTATTTT
clone size: -; V gene: TRBV7-2; J gene: TRBJ1-3; D gene: TRBD1; CDR3 protein: CASSGGTARNTIYF; CDR3 DNA: TGTGCCAGCAGCGGGGGGACAGCTAGAAACACCATATATTTT
clone size: -; V gene: TRBV24-1; J gene: TRBJ1-1; D gene: -; CDR3 protein: CATSDLRRNLNTEAFF; CDR3 DNA: TGTGCCACCAGTGATTTGAGGAGGAACCTGAACACTGAAGCTTTCTTT
clone size: -; V gene: TRBV9; J gene: TRBJ2-7; D gene: -; CDR3 protein: CASSPRTLKGDEQYF; CDR3 DNA: TGTGCCAGCAGCCCCCGGACACTAAAAGGGGACGAGCAGTACTTC
clone size: once; V gene: TRBV21-1; J gene: TRBJ1-2; D gene: -; CDR3 protein: CASSKLRQGLNYGYTF; CDR3 DNA: TGTGCCAGCAGCAAACTACGACAGGGTTTAAACTATGGCTACACCTTC
clone size: -; V gene: TRBV7-9; J gene: TRBJ2-1; D gene: -; CDR3 protein: CASSFRSSYNEQFF; CDR3 DNA: TGTGCCAGCAGCTTCCGGAGCTCCTACAATGAGCAGTTCTTC
clone size: -; V gene: TRBV9; J gene: TRBJ1-2; D gene: TRBD1; CDR3 protein: CASSARDRGHYGYTF; CDR3 DNA: TGTGCCAGCAGCGCCCGGGACAGGGGGCATTATGGCTACACCTTC
clone size: -; V gene: TRBV7-9; J gene: TRBJ2-2; D gene: -; CDR3 protein: CASSPYTGELFF; CDR3 DNA: TGTGCCAGCAGCCCTTACACCGGGGAGCTGTTTTTT
clone size: -; V gene: TRBV5-1; J gene: TRBJ1-2; D gene: -; CDR3 protein: CASSNGQPRIYGYTF; CDR3 DNA: TGCGCCAGCAGCAACGGACAGCCCCGAATCTATGGCTACACCTTC